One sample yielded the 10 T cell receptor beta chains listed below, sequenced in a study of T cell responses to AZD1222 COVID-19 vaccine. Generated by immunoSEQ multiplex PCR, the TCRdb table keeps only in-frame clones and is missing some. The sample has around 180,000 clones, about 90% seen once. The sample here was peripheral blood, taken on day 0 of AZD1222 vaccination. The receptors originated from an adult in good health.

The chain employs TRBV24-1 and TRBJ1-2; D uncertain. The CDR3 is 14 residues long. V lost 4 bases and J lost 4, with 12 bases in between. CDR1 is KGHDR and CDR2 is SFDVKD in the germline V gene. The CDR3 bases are TGTGCCACCAGTGACTCGGGCCAGCCCTATGGCTACACCTTC. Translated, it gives CATSDSGQPYGYTF.

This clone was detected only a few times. CDR3 coding DNA: TGTGCCAGCAGCCCTTTAGACAGGAACTATGGCTACACCTTC. This encodes CASSPLDRNYGYTF. This chain links TRBV6-2 or TRBV6-3 with TRBJ1-2; D is perhaps TRBD1 (6 bases). Trimming took off 6 bases at V and 2 bases at J, with 13 bases between the two ends. This CDR3 is built from 14 residues. Looked up from germline, CDR1 is MNHEY and CDR2 is SVGEGT.

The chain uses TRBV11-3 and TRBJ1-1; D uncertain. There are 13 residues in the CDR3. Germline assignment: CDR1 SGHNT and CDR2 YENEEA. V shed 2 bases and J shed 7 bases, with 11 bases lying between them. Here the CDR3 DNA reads TGTGCCAGCAGCTTAATCGGTGGTGATGAAGCTTTCTTT. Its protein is CASSLIGGDEAFF. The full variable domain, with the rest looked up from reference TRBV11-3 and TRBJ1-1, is EAGVVQSPRYKIIEKKQPVAFWCNPISGHNTLYWYLQNLGQGPELLIRYENEEAVDDSQLPKDRFSAERLKGVDSTLKIQPAELGDSAVYLCASSLIGGDEAFFGQGTRLTVV.

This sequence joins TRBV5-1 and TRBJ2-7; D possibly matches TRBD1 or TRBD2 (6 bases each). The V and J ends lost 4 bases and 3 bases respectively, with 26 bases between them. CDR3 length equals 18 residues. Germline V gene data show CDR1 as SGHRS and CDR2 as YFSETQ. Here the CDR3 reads CASSIRGPRDTILYEQYF. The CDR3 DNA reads TGCGCCAGCAGCATCCGGGGGCCTAGGGACACGATCCTCTACGAGCAGTACTTC.

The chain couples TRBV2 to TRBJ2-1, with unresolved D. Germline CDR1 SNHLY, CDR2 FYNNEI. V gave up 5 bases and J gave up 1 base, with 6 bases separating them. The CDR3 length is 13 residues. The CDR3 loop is CASSSNSYNEQFF. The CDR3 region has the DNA TGTGCCAGCAGTTCCAATTCCTACAATGAGCAGTTCTTC.

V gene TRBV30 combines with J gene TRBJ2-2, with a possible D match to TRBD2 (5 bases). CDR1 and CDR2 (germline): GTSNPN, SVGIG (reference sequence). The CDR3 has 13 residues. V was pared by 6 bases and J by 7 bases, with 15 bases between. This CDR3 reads CACRDSKDGELFF. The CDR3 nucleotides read TGTGCCTGCCGGGATTCAAAGGACGGGGAGCTGTTTTTT.

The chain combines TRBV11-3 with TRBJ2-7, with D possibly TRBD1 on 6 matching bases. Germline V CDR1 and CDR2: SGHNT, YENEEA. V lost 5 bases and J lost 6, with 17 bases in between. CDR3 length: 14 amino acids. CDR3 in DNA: TGTGCCAGCAGCCCAACTTCAGGGGTAGGCGAGCAGTACTTC. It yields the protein CASSPTSGVGEQYF.

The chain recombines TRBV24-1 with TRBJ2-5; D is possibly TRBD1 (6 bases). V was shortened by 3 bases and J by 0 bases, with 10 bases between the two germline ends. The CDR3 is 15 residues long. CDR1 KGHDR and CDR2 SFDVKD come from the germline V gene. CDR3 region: CATSDPRTDQETQYF. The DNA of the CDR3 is TGTGCCACCAGTGATCCTCGGACAGACCAAGAGACCCAGTACTTC.

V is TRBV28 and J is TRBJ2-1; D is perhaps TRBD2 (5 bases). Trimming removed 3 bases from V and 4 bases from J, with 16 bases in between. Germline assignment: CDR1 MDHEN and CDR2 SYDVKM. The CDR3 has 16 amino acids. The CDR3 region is CASSFRLGDRYNEQFF. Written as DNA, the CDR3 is TGTGCCAGCAGTTTCCGCCTCGGGGATCGTTACAATGAGCAGTTCTTC.

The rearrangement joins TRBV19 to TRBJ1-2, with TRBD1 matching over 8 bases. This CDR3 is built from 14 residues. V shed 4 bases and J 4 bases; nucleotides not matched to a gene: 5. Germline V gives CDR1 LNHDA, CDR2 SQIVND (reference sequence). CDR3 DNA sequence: TGTGCCAGTAGTAGCCCGGGACAGGTCTATGGCTACACCTTC. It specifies CASSSPGQVYGYTF.